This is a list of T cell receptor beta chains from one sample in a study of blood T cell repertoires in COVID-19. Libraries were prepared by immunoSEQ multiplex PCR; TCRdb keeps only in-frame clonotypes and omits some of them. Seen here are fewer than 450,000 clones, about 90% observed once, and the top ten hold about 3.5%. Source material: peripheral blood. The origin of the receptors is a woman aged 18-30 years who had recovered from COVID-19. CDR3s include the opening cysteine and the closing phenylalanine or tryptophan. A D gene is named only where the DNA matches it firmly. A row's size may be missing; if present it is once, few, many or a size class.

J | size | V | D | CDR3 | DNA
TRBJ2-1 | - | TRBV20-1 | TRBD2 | CSASRLAGGIRGYNEQFF | TGCAGTGCTAGTCGGCTAGCGGGAGGAATTCGGGGTTACAATGAGCAGTTCTTC
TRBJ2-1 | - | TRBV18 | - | CASSSDRRGSYNEQFF | TGTGCCAGCTCTTCGGACCGTCGGGGCTCCTACAATGAGCAGTTCTTC
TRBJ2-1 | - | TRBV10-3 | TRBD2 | CAISEKSGRRSNEQFF | TGTGCCATCAGTGAGAAGAGCGGGAGAAGGAGCAATGAGCAGTTCTTC
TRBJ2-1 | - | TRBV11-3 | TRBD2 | CASSLVLAGNYNEQFF | TGTGCCAGCAGCTTAGTCCTAGCGGGCAACTACAATGAGCAGTTCTTC
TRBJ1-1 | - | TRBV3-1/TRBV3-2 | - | CASSQDNGNTEAFF | TGTGCCAGCAGCCAAGACAACGGGAACACTGAAGCTTTCTTT
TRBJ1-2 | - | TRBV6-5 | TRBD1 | CASSYRGRGLGYTF | TGTGCCAGCAGTTACCGGGGCAGGGGGCTGGGCTACACCTTC
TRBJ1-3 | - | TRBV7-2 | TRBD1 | CASSLGTGPLGNTIYF | TGTGCCAGCAGCTTAGGGACAGGGCCCTTAGGAAACACCATATATTTT
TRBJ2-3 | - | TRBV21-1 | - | CASSKARREGSTDTQYF | TGTGCCAGCAGCAAAGCCCGTCGGGAGGGGAGCACAGATACGCAGTATTTT
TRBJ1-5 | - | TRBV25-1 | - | CASSDGSNQPQHF | TGTGCCAGCAGTGATGGCAGCAATCAGCCCCAGCATTTT
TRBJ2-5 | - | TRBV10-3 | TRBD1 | CAIRPQGWQETQYF | TGTGCCATCAGGCCACAGGGGTGGCAAGAGACCCAGTACTTC
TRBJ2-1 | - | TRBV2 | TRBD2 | CASSQTSGRRNEQFF | TGTGCCAGCAGTCAGACTAGCGGGAGACGCAATGAGCAGTTCTTC
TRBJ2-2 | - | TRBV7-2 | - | CASSLYTAGELFF | TGTGCCAGCAGCTTATACACCGCCGGGGAGCTGTTTTTT
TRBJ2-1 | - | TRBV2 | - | CASRKNSGYNEQFF | TGTGCCAGCAGGAAGAATAGCGGTTACAATGAGCAGTTCTTC
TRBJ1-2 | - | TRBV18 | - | CASSTGQHLYGYTF | TGTGCCAGCTCAACCGGACAGCACCTTTATGGCTACACCTTC
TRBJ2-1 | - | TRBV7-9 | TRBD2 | CASSFIGRVDEQFF | TGTGCCAGCAGCTTTATCGGGAGGGTAGATGAGCAGTTCTTC
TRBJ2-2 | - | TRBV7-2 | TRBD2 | CASSLGGTNTGELFF | TGTGCCAGCAGCTTGGGGGGGACGAACACCGGGGAGCTGTTTTTT
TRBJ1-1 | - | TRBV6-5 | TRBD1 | CARRTGTEAFF | TGTGCCAGGCGGACAGGGACTGAAGCTTTCTTT
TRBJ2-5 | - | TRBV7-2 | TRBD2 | CASSLGPGRDRETQYF | TGTGCCAGCAGCTTAGGGCCGGGGAGGGATCGGGAGACCCAGTACTTC
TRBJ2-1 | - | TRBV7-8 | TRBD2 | CASRPTAGAPYNEQFF | TGTGCCAGCAGGCCTACGGCGGGAGCTCCTTACAATGAGCAGTTCTTC
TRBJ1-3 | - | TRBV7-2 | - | CASSPTGMGNTIYF | TGTGCCAGCAGCCCCACAGGGATGGGAAACACCATATATTTT
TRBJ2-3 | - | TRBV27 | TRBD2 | CASSPIGGGPTDTQYF | TGTGCCAGCAGCCCTATTGGGGGAGGGCCCACAGATACGCAGTATTTT
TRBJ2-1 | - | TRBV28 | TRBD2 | CASSQHHDGRAGLGSYNEQFF | TGTGCCAGCAGCCAACACCATGACGGGAGGGCCGGTTTGGGGTCCTACAATGAGCAGTTCTTC
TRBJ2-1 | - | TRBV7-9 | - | CASSLELYNEQFF | TGTGCCAGCAGCTTAGAACTTTACAATGAGCAGTTCTTC
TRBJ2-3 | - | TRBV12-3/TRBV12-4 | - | CASSLSNTAQYF | TGTGCCAGCAGCCTCTCTAATACTGCGCAGTATTTT
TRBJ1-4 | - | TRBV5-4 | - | CASSLAHGATNEKLFF | TGTGCCAGCAGCTTGGCCCATGGAGCAACTAATGAAAAACTGTTTTTT
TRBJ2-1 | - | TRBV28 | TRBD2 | CASSLAGVGNEQFF | TGTGCCAGCAGTTTAGCGGGAGTGGGCAATGAGCAGTTCTTC
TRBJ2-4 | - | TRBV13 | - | CASSLESRVAKNIQYF | TGTGCCAGCAGCTTAGAATCGAGGGTGGCCAAAAACATTCAGTACTTC
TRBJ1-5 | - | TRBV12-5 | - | CASGLYRGGGRQPQHF | TGTGCTAGTGGTTTGTACCGCGGGGGCGGAAGGCAGCCCCAGCATTTT
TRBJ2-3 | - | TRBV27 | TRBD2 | CASSPSGRVDTQYF | TGTGCCAGCAGCCCCAGCGGGAGAGTGGATACGCAGTATTTT
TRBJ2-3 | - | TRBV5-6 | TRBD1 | CASSVPGTASTDTQYF | TGTGCCAGCAGCGTACCCGGGACAGCTAGCACAGATACGCAGTATTTT
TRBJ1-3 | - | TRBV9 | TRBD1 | CASSPTGVENTIYF | TGTGCCAGCAGCCCTACAGGGGTGGAAAACACCATATATTTT
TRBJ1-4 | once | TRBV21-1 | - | CARSKDRATNEKLFF | TGTGCCAGATCTAAGGACAGAGCAACTAATGAAAAACTGTTTTTT
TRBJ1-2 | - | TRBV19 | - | CASSIERGHGYTF | TGTGCCAGTAGTATAGAGCGGGGCCATGGCTACACCTTC
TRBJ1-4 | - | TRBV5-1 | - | CASSLGNVEKLFF | TGCGCCAGCAGCTTGGGTAATGTTGAAAAACTGTTTTTT
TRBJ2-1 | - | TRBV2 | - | CASSTPGIKNEQFF | TGTGCCAGCAGTACCCCCGGGATAAAAAATGAGCAGTTCTTC